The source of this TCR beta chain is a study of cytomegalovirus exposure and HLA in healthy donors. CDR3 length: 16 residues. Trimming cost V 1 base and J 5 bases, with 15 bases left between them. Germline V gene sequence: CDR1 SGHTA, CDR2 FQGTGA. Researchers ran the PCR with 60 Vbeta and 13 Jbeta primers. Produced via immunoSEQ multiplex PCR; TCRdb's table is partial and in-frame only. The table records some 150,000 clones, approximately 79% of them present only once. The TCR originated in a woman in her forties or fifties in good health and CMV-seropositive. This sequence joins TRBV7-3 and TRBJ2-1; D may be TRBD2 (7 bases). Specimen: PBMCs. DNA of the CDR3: TGTGCCAGCAGCTTAATCGCCGGGGGGCCGGACAATGAGCAGTTCTTC. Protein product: CASSLIAGGPDNEQFF.